This T cell receptor beta chain appears in the sequencing data of a study of cytomegalovirus exposure and HLA in healthy donors. PCR primers comprised 60 Vbeta and 13 Jbeta primers. The protocol was immunoSEQ multiplex PCR, while the TCRdb copy is restricted to in-frame clones and leaves out a portion. The table records around 67,000 clones, about 60% of them present only once. This CDR3 has 16 amino acids. Per germline, CDR1 MNHEY and CDR2 SMNVEV (reference sequence). V lost 1 base to trimming and J lost 5 bases; unmatched junction nucleotides: 9. This TCR was recovered from a woman aged 50 to 60 in good health and CMV-seronegative. The material sequenced was PBMCs. The chain recombines TRBV27 with TRBJ2-5, with 8 bases that match TRBD1. The CDR3 DNA reads TGTGCCAGCAGTTTATACTCACGACAGGGGTGGGAGACCCAGTACTTC. Protein sequence: CASSLYSRQGWETQYF.